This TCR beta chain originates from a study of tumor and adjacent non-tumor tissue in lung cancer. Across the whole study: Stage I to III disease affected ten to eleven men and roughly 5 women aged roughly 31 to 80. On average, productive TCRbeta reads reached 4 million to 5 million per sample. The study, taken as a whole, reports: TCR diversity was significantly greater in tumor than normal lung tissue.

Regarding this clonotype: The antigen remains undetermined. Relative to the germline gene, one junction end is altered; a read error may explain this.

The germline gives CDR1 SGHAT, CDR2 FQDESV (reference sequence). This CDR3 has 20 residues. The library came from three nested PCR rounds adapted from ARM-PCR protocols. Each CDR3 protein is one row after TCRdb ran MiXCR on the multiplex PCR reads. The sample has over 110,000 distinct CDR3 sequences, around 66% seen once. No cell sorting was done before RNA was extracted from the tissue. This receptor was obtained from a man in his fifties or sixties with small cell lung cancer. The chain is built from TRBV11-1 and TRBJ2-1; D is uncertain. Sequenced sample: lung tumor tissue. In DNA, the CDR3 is TGTGCCAGCAGCGCCACTCCCCGTTGGGTCCCATCCACAAGTATTGGTAAGCAGTTTTTC. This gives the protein CASSATPRWVPSTSIGKQFF.